Below are 32 T cell receptor beta chains sequenced from a single sample in a study of response to subunit inactivated influenza vaccine. TCRdb reanalysed the RT-PCR reads using MiXCR and keeps one entry per CDR3 protein. Of under 200,000 distinct CDR3 sequences in the sample, approximately 11% were seen once. Sequences were derived from CD8+ T cells sorted from PBMCs, sampled about 23 months after vaccination. Receptors originate from a man between 50 and 69 years old who received an inactivated influenza vaccine.

In this sample, this clonotype turned up a few times. The rearrangement links TRBV3-1 to TRBJ1-3; D gene uncertain. Per germline, CDR1 LGHDT and CDR2 YNNKEL (reference sequence). Between the trimmed V and J ends, which lost 3 bases and 4 bases, there was a span of 10 bases. This CDR3 has 14 amino acids. The CDR3 loop is CASSQILGGNTIYF. The CDR3 DNA reads as TGTGCCAGCAGCCAGATCCTAGGCGGAAACACCATATATTTT.

This clonotype was seen ten or more times. This sequence joins TRBV5-6 and TRBJ2-6; D may be TRBD1 or TRBD2 (5 bases each). Trimming left V 3 bases short and J 3 bases short, with 10 bases between. The V gene's germline CDR1 is SGHDT and CDR2 YYEEEE. The CDR3 consists of 15 residues. The CDR3 here is CASSSGADGANVLTF. DNA of the CDR3: TGTGCCAGCAGCTCCGGGGCGGATGGGGCCAACGTCCTGACTTTC.

This clonotype has a handful of counts. V is TRBV28 and J is TRBJ2-1; no reliable D call. Trimming removed 7 bases at V and 0 bases at J, with 13 bases between. Germline assignment: CDR1 MDHEN and CDR2 SYDVKM. CDR3 length equals 15 residues. DNA of the CDR3: TGTGCCAGCACCCCGTCAGGAGTCTCCTACAATGAGCAGTTCTTC. Its protein product is CASTPSGVSYNEQFF.

The genes are TRBV20-1 and TRBJ2-7; the D is unclear. The CDR3 is 9 amino acids. V was clipped by 6 bases and J by 0 bases, with 0 bases between them. CDR1 is DFQATT, CDR2 SNEGSKA, per germline (reference sequence). CDR3 nucleotides: TGCAGTGCCTCCTACGAGCAGTACTTC. This gives the protein CSASYEQYF.

The rearrangement uses TRBV28 and TRBJ2-7; 9 nucleotides line up with TRBD2. Germline V gene data show CDR1 as MDHEN and CDR2 as SYDVKM. The V segment lost 6 bases and the J segment 12 bases; nucleotides outside the gene matches: 12. The CDR3 runs to 13 residues. The CDR3 DNA reads as TGTGCCAGCAGCAGCCCGGGACTAGCTTGGTGGTACTTC. Translating gives CASSSPGLAWWYF.

With respect to this clonotype: This may stem from a read error, because a much larger clone lies one nucleotide away. This chain joins TRBV10-2 and TRBJ2-1, with TRBD2 identical over 16 bases. CDR1 and CDR2 (germline): WSHSY, SAAADI. The J segment lost 1 base and the V segment lost 9 bases, leaving 0 bases of the junction unmatched. The length of the CDR3 is 15 residues. The CDR3 loop reads CARGLAGGSYNEQFF. The CDR3 coding sequence is TGCGCCAGGGGACTAGCGGGGGGGTCCTACAATGAGCAGTTCTTC.

The sample holds many counts of this clonotype. At one end, the junction sequence differs from germline, possibly due to a read error. The CDR3 is CASSVAGPTYNEQFF. The CDR3 DNA reads TGTGCCAGCAGTGTAGCGGGGCCTACCTACAATGAGCAGTTCTTC. This chain links TRBV12-3 or TRBV12-4 with TRBJ2-1; 8 nucleotides agree with TRBD2. This CDR3 is built from 15 residues.

V gene TRBV24-1 combines with J gene TRBJ2-1; D is unclear. Per the germline V gene, CDR1 is KGHDR and CDR2 is SFDVKD. The CDR3 has 11 amino acids. Trimming cost V 5 bases and J 4 bases, with 2 bases left between them. As DNA, the CDR3 is TGTGCCACCAGTGGGTACAATGAGCAGTTCTTC. It is translated as CATSGYNEQFF.

This chain joins TRBV27 and TRBJ2-2, with TRBD1 as a possible D gene (6 bases). Deletions cut 3 bases from V and 1 base from J, with 18 bases between. Germline V lookup: CDR1 MNHEY, CDR2 SMNVEV (reference sequence). The CDR3 spans 18 residues. The DNA of the CDR3 is TGTGCCAGCAGTTTTATCGGGCCCGGGACAAGGAACACCGGGGAGCTGTTTTTT. It translates to CASSFIGPGTRNTGELFF.

This chain uses TRBV20-1 with TRBJ1-5; 9 bases agree with TRBD1. The CDR3 consists of 14 residues. Germline-derived CDR1 and CDR2 are DFQATT and SNEGSKA (reference sequence). V lost 6 bases, J lost 0 bases, and 3 bases stayed unmatched. Here the CDR3 reads CSAWTGASNQPQHF. DNA of the CDR3: TGCAGTGCGTGGACAGGGGCTAGCAATCAGCCCCAGCATTTT.

This chain uses TRBV5-1 with TRBJ2-5; D is unclear. Trimming left V 1 base short and J 5 bases short, with 9 bases between. CDR1 is SGHRS and CDR2 is YFSETQ in the germline V gene. The CDR3 has 13 residues. The CDR3 DNA follows: TGCGCCAGCAGCTTGTTCGGTCCTGAGACCCAGTACTTC. Amino acids: CASSLFGPETQYF.

This clonotype was seen ten or more times. The V gene is TRBV20-1, the J gene TRBJ2-7, with 8 bases fitting TRBD2. The V segment lost 0 bases and the J segment 0 bases; nucleotides outside the gene matches: 4. This CDR3 comprises 15 residues. Germline-derived CDR1 and CDR2 are DFQATT and SNEGSKA (reference sequence). Here the CDR3 reads CSARDFREGSYEQYF. The CDR3, as DNA: TGCAGTGCTAGAGATTTCCGGGAGGGCTCCTACGAGCAGTACTTC.

This clonotype has more than one count but fewer than ten. This rearrangement joins TRBV7-9 to TRBJ1-1, with D maybe TRBD1 (6 bases). The length of the CDR3 is 12 residues. Germline V gene data show CDR1 as SEHNR and CDR2 as FQNEAQ (reference sequence). V lost 3 bases and J 8 bases, leaving 10 bases between the germline ends. The CDR3 here is CASSFSGAEAFF. The DNA of the CDR3 is TGTGCCAGCAGCTTTTCGGGGGCGGAAGCTTTCTTT.

The genes are TRBV2 and TRBJ1-1; D perhaps matches TRBD1 (5 bases). There are 11 residues in the CDR3. V gave up 4 bases and J gave up 8 bases, with 8 bases separating them. Germline V gene lookup returns CDR1 SNHLY and CDR2 FYNNEI. This chain's CDR3 is CASSGAGEAFF. CDR3 nucleotides: TGTGCCAGCAGTGGCGCAGGGGAAGCTTTCTTT.

This clonotype was observed a few times. V and J are TRBV6-1 and TRBJ2-3; 8 nucleotides align to TRBD1. Unmatched junction bases numbered 12, after V lost 6 bases and J lost 1 base. Germline-derived CDR1 and CDR2 are MNHNS and SASEGT. The CDR3 spans 17 residues. This chain's CDR3 is CASRKPPTGEGTDTQYF. As DNA, the CDR3 is TGTGCCAGCAGAAAACCCCCGACAGGGGAGGGCACAGATACGCAGTATTTT.

This clonotype was recorded many times. The rearrangement uses TRBV20-1 and TRBJ2-7, with D perhaps being TRBD1 or TRBD2 (5 bases each). Germline V gene lookup returns CDR1 DFQATT and CDR2 SNEGSKA (reference sequence). The CDR3 has 13 residues. V was shortened by 6 bases and J by 3 bases, with 15 bases between the two germline ends. CDR3 region: CSAEGPNSYEQYF. The CDR3, as DNA: TGCAGTGCCGAGGGACCAAATAGCTACGAGCAGTACTTC.

This chain joins TRBV12-3 or TRBV12-4 and TRBJ2-3; the match to TRBD2 covers 9 bases. The CDR3 extends over 17 amino acids. V gave up 3 bases and J gave up 1 base; unmatched junction bases: 8. In nucleotides, the CDR3 is TGTGCCAGCAGTTTGATGTACGCGGGAGGGGGCACAGATACGCAGTATTTT. Its protein is CASSLMYAGGGTDTQYF.

This clonotype was seen a few times. The chain combines TRBV19 with TRBJ2-1; D call uncertain. The CDR3 has 15 amino acids. V lost 3 bases and J lost 0, with 9 bases in between. Per the germline V gene, CDR1 is LNHDA and CDR2 is SQIVND (reference sequence). This chain's CDR3 is CASSMGQSSYNEQFF. Here the CDR3 DNA reads TGTGCCAGTAGTATGGGCCAGAGCTCCTACAATGAGCAGTTCTTC.

In this sample, this clonotype turned up a few times. The gene calls are TRBV11-3 and TRBJ2-1, with TRBD2 matching 12 bases. The V gene end was trimmed by 5 bases and the J gene end by 9 bases; junction bases not matched to a gene: 8. Looked up from germline, CDR1 is SGHNT and CDR2 is YENEEA. The CDR3 is 15 amino acids. CDR3 sequence: CASSATSGSLVEQFF. Written as DNA, the CDR3 is TGTGCCAGCAGCGCGACTAGCGGGAGTCTGGTTGAGCAGTTCTTC. The whole variable domain, filled in from reference TRBV11-3 and TRBJ2-1, reads EAGVVQSPRYKIIEKKQPVAFWCNPISGHNTLYWYLQNLGQGPELLIRYENEEAVDDSQLPKDRFSAERLKGVDSTLKIQPAELGDSAVYLCASSATSGSLVEQFFGPGTRLTVL.

There are a few counts of this clonotype. J is TRBJ1-3 and V is TRBV3-1; D gene uncertain. CDR1 is LGHDT and CDR2 is YNNKEL in the germline V gene (reference sequence). V was pared by 0 bases and J by 10 bases, with 19 bases between. The CDR3 consists of 16 residues. The CDR3 sequence: CASSQEVGISWRTIYF. CDR3 nucleotides: TGTGCCAGCAGCCAAGAAGTAGGGATCTCGTGGAGAACCATATATTTT.

J is TRBJ1-1 and V is TRBV6-2 or TRBV6-3; D uncertain. Trimming took off 8 bases at V and 0 bases at J, with 10 bases between the two ends. The germline gives CDR1 MNHEY, CDR2 SVGEGT. The CDR3 consists of 13 residues. Here the CDR3 reads CASVVGMNTEAFF. The CDR3 bases are TGTGCCAGCGTGGTCGGTATGAACACTGAAGCTTTCTTT.

This clonotype was seen ten or more times. The chain has TRBV5-1 and TRBJ2-2, with D hard to call. This CDR3 comprises 12 residues. The V gene's germline CDR1 is SGHRS and CDR2 YFSETQ. V lost 4 bases and J lost 6, with 7 bases in between. Here the CDR3 DNA reads TGCGCCAGCAGCCAAGACCCCGGGGAGCTGTTTTTT. Its translation is CASSQDPGELFF.

The chain carries TRBV3-1 and TRBJ2-3; D may match TRBD1 or TRBD2 (5 bases each). Germline CDR1 LGHDT, CDR2 YNNKEL (reference sequence). This CDR3 has 16 residues. V was clipped by 4 bases and J by 1 base, with 15 bases between them. The CDR3 here is CASSPSGRGGTDTQYF. In nucleotides, the CDR3 is TGTGCCAGCAGCCCCTCGGGGCGAGGGGGCACAGATACGCAGTATTTT.

This clonotype was recorded many times. V and J are TRBV6-1 and TRBJ1-3, with unresolved D. V lost 2 bases, J lost 0 bases, and 8 bases lay in between. Germline values: CDR1 MNHNS, CDR2 SASEGT. CDR3 length equals 15 residues. The CDR3 here is CASSETADSGNTIYF. The CDR3 bases are TGTGCCAGCAGTGAAACGGCAGACTCTGGAAACACCATATATTTT.

This clonotype occurred many times. CDR3 DNA: TGTGCCAGCAGCTTAGGGCCAGGGGCACAAGCTGAAGCTTTCTTT. Its translation: CASSLGPGAQAEAFF. V and J are TRBV11-2 and TRBJ1-1, with D possibly being TRBD1 (6 bases). The length of the CDR3 is 15 residues. Germline loops: CDR1 SGHAT, CDR2 FQNNGV. V dropped 1 base and J dropped 6 bases, with 15 bases sitting between them.

This clonotype was detected many times. The gene calls are TRBV5-6 and TRBJ2-3, with 9 nucleotides matching TRBD2. This CDR3 is 15 amino acids long. In germline, CDR1 is SGHDT, CDR2 YYEEEE. V shed 1 base and J 3 bases; nucleotides not matched to a gene: 3. In DNA form, the CDR3 reads TGTGCCAGCAGCTTGTCTAGCGGGATTACAGATACGCAGTATTTT. Encoded protein: CASSLSSGITDTQYF.

This clonotype has ten or more counts. V gene TRBV20-1 combines with J gene TRBJ2-1, with D hard to call. In germline, CDR1 is DFQATT, CDR2 SNEGSKA (reference sequence). Trimming left V 0 bases short and J 2 bases short, with 8 bases between. The CDR3 runs to 14 residues. The CDR3 DNA reads TGCAGTGCTAGAGATCGAGTCACCTACAATGAGCAGTTCTTC. This translates into CSARDRVTYNEQFF.

This clonotype occurred a few times. The chain has TRBV7-9 and TRBJ2-7; D remains ambiguous. The V end was cut by 1 base, the J end by 2 bases, with 6 bases between. The CDR3 is 13 residues long. Germline-derived CDR1 and CDR2 are SEHNR and FQNEAQ (reference sequence). CDR3 protein: CASSLVSPYEQYF. The CDR3 DNA is TGTGCCAGCAGCTTAGTGTCCCCCTACGAGCAGTACTTC.

This clonotype was counted only a few times. The CDR3 DNA is TGCAGTGCTAGGGTGTCTAGCGGGAGCACAGATACGCAGTATTTT. It encodes CSARVSSGSTDTQYF. The chain carries TRBV20-1 and TRBJ2-3, with TRBD2 matching over 8 bases. Germline CDR1 is DFQATT and CDR2 is SNEGSKA (reference sequence). CDR3 length: 15 residues. Unmatched junction bases numbered 5, after V lost 3 bases and J lost 0 bases.

This clonotype was observed many times. The chain employs TRBV7-9 and TRBJ2-1; perhaps TRBD2 as D (6 bases). V gave up 6 bases and J gave up 4 bases, with 13 bases separating them. The CDR3 loop spans 14 amino acids. Germline CDR1 SEHNR, CDR2 FQNEAQ (reference sequence). CDR3: CASSRSGPYNEQFF. The CDR3 coding sequence is TGTGCCAGCAGTAGGAGCGGGCCTTACAATGAGCAGTTCTTC.

Ten or more counts support this clonotype. This chain uses TRBV28 with TRBJ2-5, with D perhaps given as TRBD1 or TRBD2 (5 bases each). Per the germline V gene, CDR1 is MDHEN and CDR2 is SYDVKM. V lost 5 bases and J 1 base, leaving 17 bases between the germline ends. CDR3 length equals 16 residues. The CDR3 bases are TGTGCCAGCAGTCCTACCTCGGGACGGTTCCAAGAGACCCAGTACTTC. It encodes CASSPTSGRFQETQYF.

There are a few counts of this clonotype. This chain links TRBV20-1 with TRBJ1-4, with a tentative D call TRBD1 (5 bases). Per the germline V gene, CDR1 is DFQATT and CDR2 is SNEGSKA (reference sequence). The CDR3 contains 17 residues. Trimming cost V 0 bases and J 7 bases, with 21 bases left between them. The CDR3 bases are TGCAGTGCTAGAGATTTGAGGGGCGGGACCAGCCCTGAAAAACTGTTTTTT. Its translation is CSARDLRGGTSPEKLFF.